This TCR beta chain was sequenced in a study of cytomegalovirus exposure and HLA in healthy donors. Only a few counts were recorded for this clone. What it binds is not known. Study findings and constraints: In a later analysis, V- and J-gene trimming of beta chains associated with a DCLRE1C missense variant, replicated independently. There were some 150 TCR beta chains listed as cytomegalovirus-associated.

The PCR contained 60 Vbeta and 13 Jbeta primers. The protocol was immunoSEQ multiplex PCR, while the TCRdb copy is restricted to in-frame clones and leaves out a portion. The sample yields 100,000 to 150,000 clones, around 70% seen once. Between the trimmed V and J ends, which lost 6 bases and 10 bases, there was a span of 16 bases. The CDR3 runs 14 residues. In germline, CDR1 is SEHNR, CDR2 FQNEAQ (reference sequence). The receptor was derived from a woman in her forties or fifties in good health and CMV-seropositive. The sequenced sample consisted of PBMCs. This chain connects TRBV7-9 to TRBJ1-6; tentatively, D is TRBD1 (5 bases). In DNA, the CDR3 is TGTGCCAGCAGACCCGCCGGGGGTGGATCACCCCTCCACTTT. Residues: CASRPAGGGSPLHF.